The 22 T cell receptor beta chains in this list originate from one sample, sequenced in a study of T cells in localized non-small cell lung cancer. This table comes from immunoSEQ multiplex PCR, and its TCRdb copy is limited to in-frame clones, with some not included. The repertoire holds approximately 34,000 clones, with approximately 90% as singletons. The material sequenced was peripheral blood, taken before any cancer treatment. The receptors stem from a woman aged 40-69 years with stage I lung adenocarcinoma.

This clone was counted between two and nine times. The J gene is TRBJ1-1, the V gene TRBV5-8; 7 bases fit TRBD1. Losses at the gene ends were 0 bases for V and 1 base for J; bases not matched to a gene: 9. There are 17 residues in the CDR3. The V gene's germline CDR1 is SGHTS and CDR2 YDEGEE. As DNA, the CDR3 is TGTGCCAGCAGCTTGGAGCTTGGGGCAGGGGGGAACACTGAAGCTTTCTTT. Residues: CASSLELGAGGNTEAFF.

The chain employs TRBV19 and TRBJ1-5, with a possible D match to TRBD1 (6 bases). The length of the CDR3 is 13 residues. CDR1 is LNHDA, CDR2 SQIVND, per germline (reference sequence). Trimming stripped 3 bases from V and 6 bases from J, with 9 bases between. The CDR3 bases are TGTGCCAGTAGTATTAGGGGGTCTCAGCCCCAGCATTTT. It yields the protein CASSIRGSQPQHF.

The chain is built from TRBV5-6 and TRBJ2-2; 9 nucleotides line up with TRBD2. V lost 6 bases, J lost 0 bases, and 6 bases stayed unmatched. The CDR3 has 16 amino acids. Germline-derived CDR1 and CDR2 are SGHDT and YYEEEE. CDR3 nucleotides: TGTGCCAGCACAAAGGGACTAGCAACGAACACCGGGGAGCTGTTTTTT. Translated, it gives CASTKGLATNTGELFF. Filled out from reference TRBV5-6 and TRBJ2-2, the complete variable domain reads DAGVTQSPTHLIKTRGQQVTLRCSPKSGHDTVSWYQQALGQGPQFIFQYYEEEERQRGNFPDRFSGHQFPNYSSELNVNALLLGDSALYLCASTKGLATNTGELFFGEGSRLTVL.

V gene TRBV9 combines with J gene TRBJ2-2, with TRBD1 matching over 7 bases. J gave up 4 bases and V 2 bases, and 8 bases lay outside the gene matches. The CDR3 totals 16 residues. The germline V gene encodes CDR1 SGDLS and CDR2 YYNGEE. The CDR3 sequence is CASSVDGTDATGELFF. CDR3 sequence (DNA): TGTGCCAGCAGCGTGGATGGGACAGATGCCACCGGGGAGCTGTTTTTT. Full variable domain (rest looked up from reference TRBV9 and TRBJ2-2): DSGVTQTPKHLITATGQRVTLRCSPRSGDLSVYWYQQSLDQGLQFLIQYYNGEERAKGNILERFSAQQFPDLHSELNLSSLELGDSALYFCASSVDGTDATGELFFGEGSRLTVL.

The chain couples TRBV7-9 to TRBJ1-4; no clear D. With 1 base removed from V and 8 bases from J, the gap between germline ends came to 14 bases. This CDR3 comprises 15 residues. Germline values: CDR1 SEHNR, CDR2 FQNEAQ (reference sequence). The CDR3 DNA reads TGTGCCAGCAGCTTAGGCGGTTCCCTGGGGGAAAAACTGTTTTTT. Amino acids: CASSLGGSLGEKLFF.

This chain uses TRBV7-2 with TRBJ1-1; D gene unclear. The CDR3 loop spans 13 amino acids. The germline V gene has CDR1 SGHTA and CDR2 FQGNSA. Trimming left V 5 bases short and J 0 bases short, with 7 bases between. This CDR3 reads CASSRQLNTEAFF. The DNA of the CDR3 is TGTGCCAGCAGCCGCCAGTTGAACACTGAAGCTTTCTTT.

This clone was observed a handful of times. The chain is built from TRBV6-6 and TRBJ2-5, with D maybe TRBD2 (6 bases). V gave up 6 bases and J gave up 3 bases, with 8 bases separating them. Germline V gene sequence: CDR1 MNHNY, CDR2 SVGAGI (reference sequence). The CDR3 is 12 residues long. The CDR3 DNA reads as TGTGCCAGCAGGCGCGGGGAAGAGACCCAGTACTTC. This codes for CASRRGEETQYF.

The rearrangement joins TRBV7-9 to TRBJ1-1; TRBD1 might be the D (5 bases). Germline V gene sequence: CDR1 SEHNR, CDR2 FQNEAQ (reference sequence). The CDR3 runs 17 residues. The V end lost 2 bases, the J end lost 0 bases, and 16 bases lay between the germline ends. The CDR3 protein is CASSLSQGLAVNTEAFF. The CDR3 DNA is TGTGCCAGCAGCTTATCGCAGGGATTAGCGGTGAACACTGAAGCTTTCTTT.

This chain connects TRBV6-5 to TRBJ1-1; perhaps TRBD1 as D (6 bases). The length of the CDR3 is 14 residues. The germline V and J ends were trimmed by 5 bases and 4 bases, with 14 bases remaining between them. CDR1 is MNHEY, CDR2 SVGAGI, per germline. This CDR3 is CASSPPGVGTEAFF. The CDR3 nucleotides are TGTGCCAGCAGTCCTCCAGGGGTGGGCACTGAAGCTTTCTTT.

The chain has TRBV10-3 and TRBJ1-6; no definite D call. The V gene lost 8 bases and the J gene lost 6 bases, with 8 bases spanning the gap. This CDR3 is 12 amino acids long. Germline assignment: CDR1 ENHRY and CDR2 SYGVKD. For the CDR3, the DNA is TGTGCCATCGTTTCAGTTAATTCACCCCTCCACTTT. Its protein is CAIVSVNSPLHF.

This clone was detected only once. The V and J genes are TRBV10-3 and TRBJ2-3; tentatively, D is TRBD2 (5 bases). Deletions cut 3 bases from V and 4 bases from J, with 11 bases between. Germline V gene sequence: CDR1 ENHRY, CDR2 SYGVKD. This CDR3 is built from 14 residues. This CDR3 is CAISESRGSDTQYF. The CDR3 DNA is TGTGCCATCAGTGAAAGCCGGGGTTCAGATACGCAGTATTTT.

This CDR3 is CASSWGQGVYNQPQHF. The CDR3 region has the DNA TGTGCCAGCAGCTGGGGACAGGGGGTTTACAATCAGCCCCAGCATTTT. This chain links TRBV5-8 with TRBJ1-5; 11 nucleotides align to TRBD1. The CDR3 has 16 amino acids. V was clipped by 3 bases and J by 3 bases; unmatched bases: 5. The V gene's germline CDR1 is SGHTS and CDR2 YDEGEE.

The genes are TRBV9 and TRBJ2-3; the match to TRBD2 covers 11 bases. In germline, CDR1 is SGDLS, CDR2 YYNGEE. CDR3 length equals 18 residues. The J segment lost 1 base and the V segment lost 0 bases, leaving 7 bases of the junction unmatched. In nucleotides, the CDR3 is TGTGCCAGCAGCGTAGGTGGAGGGACTAGCGGACGCACAGATACGCAGTATTTT. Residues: CASSVGGGTSGRTDTQYF. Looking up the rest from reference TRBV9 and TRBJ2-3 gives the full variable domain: DSGVTQTPKHLITATGQRVTLRCSPRSGDLSVYWYQQSLDQGLQFLIQYYNGEERAKGNILERFSAQQFPDLHSELNLSSLELGDSALYFCASSVGGGTSGRTDTQYFGPGTRLTVL.

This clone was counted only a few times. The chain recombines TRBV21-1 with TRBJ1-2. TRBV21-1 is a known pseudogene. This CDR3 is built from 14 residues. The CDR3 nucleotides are TGTGCCATCAATTACCTAGCTAGGGTGTATGGCTACACCTTC. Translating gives CAINYLARVYGYTF.

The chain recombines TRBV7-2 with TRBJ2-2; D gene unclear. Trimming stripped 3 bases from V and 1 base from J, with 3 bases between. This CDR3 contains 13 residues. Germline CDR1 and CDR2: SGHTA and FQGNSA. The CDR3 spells CASSFWNTGELFF. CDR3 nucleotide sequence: TGTGCCAGCAGCTTTTGGAACACCGGGGAGCTGTTTTTT.

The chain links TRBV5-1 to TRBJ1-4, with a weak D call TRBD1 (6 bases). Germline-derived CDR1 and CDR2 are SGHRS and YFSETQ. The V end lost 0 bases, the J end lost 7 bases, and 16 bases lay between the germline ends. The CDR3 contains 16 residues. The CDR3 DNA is TGCGCCAGCAGCTTGGACCAGGGGCCTCCTTTTGAAAAACTGTTTTTT. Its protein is CASSLDQGPPFEKLFF.

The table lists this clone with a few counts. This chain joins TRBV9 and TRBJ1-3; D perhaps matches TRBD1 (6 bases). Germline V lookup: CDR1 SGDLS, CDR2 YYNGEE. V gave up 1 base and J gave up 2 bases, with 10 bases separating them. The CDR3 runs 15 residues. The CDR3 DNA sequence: TGTGCCAGCAGCGTACAGGGGAGCCCTGGAAACACCATATATTTT. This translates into CASSVQGSPGNTIYF. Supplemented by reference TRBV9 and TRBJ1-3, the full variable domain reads DSGVTQTPKHLITATGQRVTLRCSPRSGDLSVYWYQQSLDQGLQFLIQYYNGEERAKGNILERFSAQQFPDLHSELNLSSLELGDSALYFCASSVQGSPGNTIYFGEGSWLTVV.

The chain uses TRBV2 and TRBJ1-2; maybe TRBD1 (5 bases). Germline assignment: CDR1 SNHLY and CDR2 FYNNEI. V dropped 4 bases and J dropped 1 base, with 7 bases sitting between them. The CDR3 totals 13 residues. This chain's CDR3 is CASSGQINYGYTF. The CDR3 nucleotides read TGTGCCAGCAGTGGACAGATTAACTATGGCTACACCTTC.

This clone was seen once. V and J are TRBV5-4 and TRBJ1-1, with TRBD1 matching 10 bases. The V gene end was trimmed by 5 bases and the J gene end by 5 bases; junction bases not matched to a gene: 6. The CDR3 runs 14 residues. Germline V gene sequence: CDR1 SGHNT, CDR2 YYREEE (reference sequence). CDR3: CASRFDRGRTEAFF. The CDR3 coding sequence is TGTGCCAGCAGATTCGACAGGGGGCGGACTGAAGCTTTCTTT.

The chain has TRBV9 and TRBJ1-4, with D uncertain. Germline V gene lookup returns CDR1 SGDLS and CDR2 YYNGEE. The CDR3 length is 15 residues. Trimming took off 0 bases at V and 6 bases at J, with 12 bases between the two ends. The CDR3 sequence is CASSVGWRVDEKLFF. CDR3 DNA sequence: TGTGCCAGCAGCGTAGGATGGAGGGTGGATGAAAAACTGTTTTTT. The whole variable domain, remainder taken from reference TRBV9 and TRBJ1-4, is DSGVTQTPKHLITATGQRVTLRCSPRSGDLSVYWYQQSLDQGLQFLIQYYNGEERAKGNILERFSAQQFPDLHSELNLSSLELGDSALYFCASSVGWRVDEKLFFGSGTQLSVL.

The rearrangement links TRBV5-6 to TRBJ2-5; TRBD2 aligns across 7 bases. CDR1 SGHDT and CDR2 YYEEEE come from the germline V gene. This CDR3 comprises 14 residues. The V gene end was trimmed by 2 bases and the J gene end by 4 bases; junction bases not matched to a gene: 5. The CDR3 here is CASSFSGSGETQYF. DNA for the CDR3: TGTGCCAGCAGCTTTAGCGGGTCGGGAGAGACCCAGTACTTC. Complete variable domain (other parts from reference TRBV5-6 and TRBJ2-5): DAGVTQSPTHLIKTRGQQVTLRCSPKSGHDTVSWYQQALGQGPQFIFQYYEEEERQRGNFPDRFSGHQFPNYSSELNVNALLLGDSALYLCASSFSGSGETQYFGPGTRLLVL.

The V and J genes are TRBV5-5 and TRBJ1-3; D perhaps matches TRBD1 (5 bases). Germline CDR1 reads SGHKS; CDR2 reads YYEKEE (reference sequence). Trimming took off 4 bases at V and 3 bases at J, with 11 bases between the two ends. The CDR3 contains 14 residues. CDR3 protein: CASSLGGDGNTIYF. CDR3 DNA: TGTGCCAGCAGCCTGGGAGGGGATGGAAACACCATATATTTT.